This T cell receptor (beta chain) stems from a study of blood T cell repertoires in COVID-19. Study-wide context: The United States, Italy and Spain were the sources of the acute and convalescent COVID-19 samples. T cells, B-cell-depleted T cells, or PBMCs supplied cDNA or gDNA.

In the authors' methods: Amplification from reference gene primers served as the basis for estimated nucleated cell counts. Sequenced by immunoSEQ multiplex PCR; TCRdb stores in-frame clones only, minus some. V and J calls plus clone size are reproduced from that table; the DNA served to infer D and trimming. The sample has around 100,000 clones; about 90% are singletons. The ends lost 5 bases at V and 5 bases at J; junction bases unmatched: 7. CDR1 SEHNR and CDR2 FQNEAQ come from the germline V gene (reference sequence). The CDR3 totals 15 residues. This clone is a singleton in its sample. Material: peripheral blood. The sequence derives from a man between 18 and 35 years old with COVID-19, enrolled during active disease. The chain uses TRBV7-9 and TRBJ2-1; 9 bases are shared with TRBD2. CDR3 region: CASSPTSGSDNEQFF. CDR3 DNA: TGTGCCAGCAGCCCGACTAGCGGTAGCGACAATGAGCAGTTCTTC.